The 8 T cell receptor beta chains below all came from one sample that was sequenced in a study of blood T cell repertoires in COVID-19. Sequenced by immunoSEQ multiplex PCR; TCRdb stores in-frame clones only, minus some. The sample shows 45,000 to 50,000 clones, around 80% of them seen only once. The sample was peripheral blood. The receptors here all came from a man aged 70-80 years with acute or convalescent COVID-19.

This clone was found a few times. This chain connects TRBV7-2 to TRBJ2-1; 12 bases are shared with TRBD2. V lost 6 bases to trimming and J lost 7 bases; unmatched junction nucleotides: 10. Looked up from germline, CDR1 is SGHTA and CDR2 is FQGNSA. The CDR3 spans 16 residues. The CDR3 loop reads CASRSPSGRAGNEQFF. CDR3 coding DNA: TGTGCCAGCAGATCCCCTAGCGGGAGGGCGGGGAATGAGCAGTTCTTC.

The chain has TRBV12-3 or TRBV12-4 and TRBJ1-5; D gene ambiguous. The CDR3 extends over 13 amino acids. The V gene lost 6 bases and the J gene lost 4 bases, with 10 bases spanning the gap. CDR3 region: CASSSRENQPQHF. Here the CDR3 DNA reads TGTGCCAGCAGCTCCCGGGAGAATCAGCCCCAGCATTTT.

The gene calls are TRBV20-1 and TRBJ1-5; D is perhaps TRBD1 (5 bases). Trimming took off 3 bases at V and 7 bases at J, with 13 bases between the two ends. Germline values: CDR1 DFQATT, CDR2 SNEGSKA (reference sequence). This CDR3 has 13 amino acids. CDR3: CSASGRGGQPQHF. CDR3 bases: TGCAGTGCTAGTGGGAGGGGCGGGCAGCCCCAGCATTTT.

This chain joins TRBV3-1 (or the pseudogene TRBV3-2) and TRBJ1-2, with TRBD1 matching over 8 bases. V gave up 0 bases and J gave up 4 bases; unmatched junction bases: 7. CDR1 is LGHDT, CDR2 YNNKEL, per germline (reference sequence). CDR3 length: 16 amino acids. CDR3 in amino acids: CASSQDPGQVPYGYTF. The DNA for the CDR3 is TGTGCCAGCAGCCAAGATCCGGGACAGGTACCCTATGGCTACACCTTC.

Remarks on this clone: The DNA is omitted, as the CDR3 cannot be located on it reliably, and the CDR3 follows TCRdb's listing. The gene calls are TRBV28 and TRBJ1-5; the DNA was not compared with TRBD1, the D call given in the table. The CDR3 is 15 amino acids in total, end residues counted. Germline V gene sequence: CDR1 MDHEN, CDR2 SYDVKM. CDR3 protein: CASSSSGQNNQPQHF.

The V and J genes are TRBV5-6 and TRBJ1-2, with D hard to call. The CDR3 runs to 12 residues. Trimming removed 4 bases at V and 5 bases at J, with 9 bases between. The germline V gene has CDR1 SGHDT and CDR2 YYEEEE. Here the CDR3 reads CASSNREYGYTF. DNA of the CDR3: TGTGCCAGCAGCAATAGGGAGTATGGCTACACCTTC.

The CDR3 coding sequence is TGTGCCAGCAGCCCTGGTGGAGGGCCTGTGTGGGGCTACACCTTC. Its protein is CASSPGGGPVWGYTF. The V gene is TRBV7-2, the J gene TRBJ1-2; D unclear. The V and J ends lost 5 bases and 8 bases respectively, with 21 bases between them. The CDR3 loop spans 15 amino acids. Germline V lookup: CDR1 SGHTA, CDR2 FQGNSA.

V gene TRBV9 combines with J gene TRBJ1-2; tentative D call: TRBD1 (5 bases). There are 15 residues in the CDR3. V lost 0 bases and J 3 bases, leaving 12 bases between the germline ends. The germline gives CDR1 SGDLS, CDR2 YYNGEE. The CDR3 DNA follows: TGTGCCAGCAGCGTAGATGTCGGACATCACTATGGCTACACCTTC. Its translation is CASSVDVGHHYGYTF.